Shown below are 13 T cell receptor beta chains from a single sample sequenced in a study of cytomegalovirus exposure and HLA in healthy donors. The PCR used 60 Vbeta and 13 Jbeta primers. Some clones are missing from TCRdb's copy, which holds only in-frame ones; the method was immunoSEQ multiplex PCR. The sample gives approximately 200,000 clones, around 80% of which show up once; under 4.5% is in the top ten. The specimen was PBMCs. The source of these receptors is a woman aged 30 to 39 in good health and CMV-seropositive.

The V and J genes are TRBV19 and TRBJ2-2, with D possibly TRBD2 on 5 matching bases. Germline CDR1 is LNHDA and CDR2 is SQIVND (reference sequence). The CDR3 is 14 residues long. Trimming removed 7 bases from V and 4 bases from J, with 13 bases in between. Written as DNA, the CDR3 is TGTGCCAGTACGGAACTAGGCCCCACCGGGGAGCTGTTTTTT. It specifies CASTELGPTGELFF.

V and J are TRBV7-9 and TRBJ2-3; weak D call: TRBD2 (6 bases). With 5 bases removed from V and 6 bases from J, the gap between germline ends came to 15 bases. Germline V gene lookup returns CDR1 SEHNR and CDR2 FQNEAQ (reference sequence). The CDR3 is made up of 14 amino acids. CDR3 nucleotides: TGTGCCAGCAGCCCAGGGACTCCAAGGGATACGCAGTATTTT. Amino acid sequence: CASSPGTPRDTQYF.

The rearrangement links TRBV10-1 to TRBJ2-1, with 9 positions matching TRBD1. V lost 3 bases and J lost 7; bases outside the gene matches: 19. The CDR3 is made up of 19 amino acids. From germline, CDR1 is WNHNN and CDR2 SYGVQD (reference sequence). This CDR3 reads CASSDYPGQGAGTSNEQFF. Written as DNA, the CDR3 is TGCGCCAGCAGTGATTATCCGGGACAGGGTGCAGGGACATCAAATGAGCAGTTCTTC.

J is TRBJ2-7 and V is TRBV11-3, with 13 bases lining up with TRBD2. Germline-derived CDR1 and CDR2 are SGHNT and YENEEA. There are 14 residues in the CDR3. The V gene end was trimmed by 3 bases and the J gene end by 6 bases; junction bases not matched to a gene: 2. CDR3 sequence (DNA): TGTGCCAGCAGCTTGACTAGCGGGAGGCCCGAGCAGTACTTC. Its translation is CASSLTSGRPEQYF.

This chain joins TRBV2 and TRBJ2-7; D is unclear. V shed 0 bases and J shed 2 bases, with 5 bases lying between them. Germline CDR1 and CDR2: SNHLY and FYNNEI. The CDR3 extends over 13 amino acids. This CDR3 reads CASSEAPAYEQYF. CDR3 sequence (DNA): TGTGCCAGCAGTGAAGCGCCGGCCTACGAGCAGTACTTC.

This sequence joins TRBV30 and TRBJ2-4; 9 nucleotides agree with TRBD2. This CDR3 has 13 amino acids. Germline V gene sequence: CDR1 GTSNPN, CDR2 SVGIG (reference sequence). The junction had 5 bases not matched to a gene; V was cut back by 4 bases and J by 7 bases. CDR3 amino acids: CAWNGGRANIQYF. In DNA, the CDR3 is TGTGCCTGGAACGGCGGGAGGGCGAACATTCAGTACTTC. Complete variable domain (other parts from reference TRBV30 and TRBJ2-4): SQTIHQWPATLVQPVGSPLSLECTVEGTSNPNLYWYRQAAGRGLQLLFYSVGIGQISSEVPQNLSASRPQDRQFILSSKKLLLSDSGFYLCAWNGGRANIQYFGAGTRLSVL.

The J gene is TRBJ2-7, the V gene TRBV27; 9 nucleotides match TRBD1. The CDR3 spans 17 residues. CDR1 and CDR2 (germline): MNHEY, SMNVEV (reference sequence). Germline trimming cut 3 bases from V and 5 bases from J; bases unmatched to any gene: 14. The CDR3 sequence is CASSFSLQGTGFNEQYF. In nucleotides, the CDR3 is TGTGCCAGCAGTTTCTCCCTCCAAGGGACAGGGTTCAACGAGCAGTACTTC.

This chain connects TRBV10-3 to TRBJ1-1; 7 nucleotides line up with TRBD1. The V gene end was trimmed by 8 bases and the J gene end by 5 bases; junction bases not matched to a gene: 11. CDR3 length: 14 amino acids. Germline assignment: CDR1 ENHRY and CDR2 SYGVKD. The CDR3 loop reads CAIRGRQGRTEAFF. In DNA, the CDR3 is TGTGCCATCCGGGGGCGACAGGGTAGGACTGAAGCTTTCTTT.

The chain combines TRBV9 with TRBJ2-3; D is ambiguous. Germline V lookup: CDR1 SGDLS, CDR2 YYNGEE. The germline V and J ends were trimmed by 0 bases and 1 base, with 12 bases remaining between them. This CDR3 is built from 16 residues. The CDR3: CASSVDVGFGTDTQYF. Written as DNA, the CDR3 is TGTGCCAGCAGCGTAGATGTGGGCTTCGGCACAGATACGCAGTATTTT.

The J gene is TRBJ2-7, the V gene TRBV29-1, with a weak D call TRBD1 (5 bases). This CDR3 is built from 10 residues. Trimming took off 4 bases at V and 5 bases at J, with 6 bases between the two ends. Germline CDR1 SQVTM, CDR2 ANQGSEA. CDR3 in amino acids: CSVGQNEQYF. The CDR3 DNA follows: TGCAGCGTTGGACAGAACGAGCAGTACTTC.

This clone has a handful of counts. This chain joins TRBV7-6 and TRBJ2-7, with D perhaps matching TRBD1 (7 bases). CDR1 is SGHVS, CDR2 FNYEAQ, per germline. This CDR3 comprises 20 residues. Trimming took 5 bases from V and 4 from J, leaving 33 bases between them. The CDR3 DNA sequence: TGTGCCAGCAGCCAAGGAGGGGGCAGTGAGGGGGTTCGACGGGGATACGAGCAGTACTTC. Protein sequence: CASSQGGGSEGVRRGYEQYF.

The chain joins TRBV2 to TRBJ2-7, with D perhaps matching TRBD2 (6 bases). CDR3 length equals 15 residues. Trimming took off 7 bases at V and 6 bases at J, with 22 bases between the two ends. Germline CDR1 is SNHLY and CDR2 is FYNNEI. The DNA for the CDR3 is TGTGCCAGCACGCTCCAGGGACGGGGGACGGGCGAGCAGTACTTC. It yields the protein CASTLQGRGTGEQYF. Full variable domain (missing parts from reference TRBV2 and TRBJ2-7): EPEVTQTPSHQVTQMGQEVILRCVPISNHLYFYWYRQILGQKVEFLVSFYNNEISEKSEIFDDQFSVERPDGSNFTLKIRSTKLEDSAMYFCASTLQGRGTGEQYFGPGTRLTVT.

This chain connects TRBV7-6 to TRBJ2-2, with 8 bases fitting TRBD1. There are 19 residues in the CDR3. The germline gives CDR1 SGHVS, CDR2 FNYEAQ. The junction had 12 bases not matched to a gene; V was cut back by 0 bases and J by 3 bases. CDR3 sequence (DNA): TGTGCCAGCAGCTTAGCCGGGGGCACACAGGGGGGCGACACCGGGGAGCTGTTTTTT. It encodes CASSLAGGTQGGDTGELFF.